This is a list of T cell receptor beta chains from one sample in a study of blood T cell repertoires in COVID-19. This table comes from immunoSEQ multiplex PCR, and its TCRdb copy is limited to in-frame clones, with some not included. The sample shows tens of thousands of clones, around 90% of them seen only once. Sequencing was done on a sample of peripheral blood. Every receptor here comes from a man aged 55 to 70 with COVID-19, enrolled during active disease. Each CDR3 is given with its conserved first and last residue. Fields, in order: J gene, D gene, clone size, V gene, CDR3 protein, CDR3 DNA. The D gene is left open where the match is weak. Rows give clone size only sometimes, using once, few, many, or a class for an expanded clone.

J: TRBJ1-6
D: TRBD1
size: .
V: TRBV28
CDR3: CASSPGTEFSPLHF
DNA: TGTGCCAGCAGTCCAGGGACAGAGTTCTCACCCCTCCACTTT

J: TRBJ2-7
D: .
size: .
V: TRBV3-1/TRBV3-2
CDR3: CASSQEQEREQYF
DNA: TGTGCCAGCAGCCAAGAACAAGAGCGCGAGCAGTACTTC

J: TRBJ2-1
D: .
size: .
V: TRBV12-3/TRBV12-4
CDR3: CASSMRNEQFF
DNA: TGTGCCAGCAGTATGAGGAATGAGCAGTTCTTC

J: TRBJ1-1
D: TRBD1
size: few
V: TRBV7-9
CDR3: CASSRTGGTEAFF
DNA: TGTGCCAGCAGCCGGACAGGGGGCACTGAAGCTTTCTTT

J: TRBJ1-2
D: TRBD1
size: .
V: TRBV28
CDR3: CASRGTGEGYTF
DNA: TGTGCCAGCAGGGGGACAGGGGAGGGCTACACCTTC

J: TRBJ2-1
D: TRBD2
size: few
V: TRBV7-3
CDR3: CASSYLSGSDEQFF
DNA: TGTGCCAGCAGCTACCTTAGCGGGAGCGATGAGCAGTTCTTC

J: TRBJ2-3
D: .
size: .
V: TRBV11-3
CDR3: CASEDPMDTQYF
DNA: TGTGCCAGCGAGGATCCTATGGATACGCAGTATTTT

J: TRBJ1-1
D: .
size: .
V: TRBV7-9
CDR3: CASSLDSWNTEAFF
DNA: TGTGCCAGCAGCTTAGACTCTTGGAACACTGAAGCTTTCTTT

J: TRBJ2-7
D: .
size: once
V: TRBV18
CDR3: CASSLTETYEQYF
DNA: TGTGCCAGCTCCCTTACAGAGACCTACGAGCAGTACTTC

J: TRBJ1-4
D: TRBD1
size: .
V: TRBV15
CDR3: CATSRGLDRGGEKLFF
DNA: TGTGCCACCAGCAGGGGGCTAGACAGGGGGGGCGAAAAACTGTTTTTT

J: TRBJ2-1
D: .
size: .
V: TRBV30
CDR3: CAWSVRDTYNEQFF
DNA: TGTGCCTGGAGTGTACGGGACACCTACAATGAGCAGTTCTTC

J: TRBJ1-1
D: TRBD1
size: .
V: TRBV19
CDR3: CASSADRGTEAFF
DNA: TGTGCCAGTAGTGCCGACAGGGGTACTGAAGCTTTCTTT

J: TRBJ2-7
D: TRBD2
size: .
V: TRBV30
CDR3: CAWTTSGLFYGAGQYF
DNA: TGTGCCTGGACAACTAGCGGACTCTTTTACGGGGCCGGGCAGTACTTC

J: TRBJ1-4
D: TRBD1
size: once
V: TRBV6-5
CDR3: CASSYSGGRHEKLFF
DNA: TGTGCCAGCAGTTACTCAGGGGGCCGTCATGAAAAACTGTTTTTT

J: TRBJ2-5
D: .
size: .
V: TRBV5-4
CDR3: CASRGAEETQYF
DNA: TGTGCCAGCAGGGGGGCCGAAGAGACCCAGTACTTC

J: TRBJ1-4
D: .
size: few
V: TRBV3-1/TRBV3-2
CDR3: CASSPTHATNEKLFF
DNA: TGTGCCAGCAGCCCGACTCATGCAACTAATGAAAAACTGTTTTTT

J: TRBJ1-1
D: .
size: few
V: TRBV9
CDR3: CASSVNWNTEAFF
DNA: TGTGCCAGCAGCGTTAATTGGAACACTGAAGCTTTCTTT

J: TRBJ2-1
D: TRBD1
size: .
V: TRBV27
CDR3: CASSPPGGGRNEQFF
DNA: TGTGCCAGCAGCCCGCCAGGGGGTGGCCGCAATGAGCAGTTCTTC

J: TRBJ1-2
D: TRBD1
size: .
V: TRBV6-5
CDR3: CASTLTGDYGYTF
DNA: TGTGCCAGCACCCTAACAGGGGACTATGGCTACACCTTC

J: TRBJ1-3
D: .
size: .
V: TRBV6-5
CDR3: CASSFMRGDGNTIYF
DNA: TGTGCCAGCAGTTTCATGCGGGGTGATGGAAACACCATATATTTT

J: TRBJ1-4
D: TRBD1
size: .
V: TRBV30
CDR3: CAWSQRTGFEKLFF
DNA: TGTGCCTGGAGTCAAAGGACAGGGTTTGAAAAACTGTTTTTT

J: TRBJ1-2
D: .
size: .
V: TRBV19
CDR3: CASSISIEGDGYTF
DNA: TGTGCCAGTAGTATCTCGATAGAAGGGGATGGCTACACCTTC

J: TRBJ2-7
D: .
size: .
V: TRBV11-2
CDR3: CASSVSTSSNEQYF
DNA: TGTGCCAGCAGCGTATCGACTAGTAGCAACGAGCAGTACTTC

J: TRBJ2-3
D: TRBD2
size: .
V: TRBV28
CDR3: CASSSSSGSGADTQYF
DNA: TGTGCCAGCAGTTCCTCTAGCGGGAGCGGGGCAGATACGCAGTATTTT

J: TRBJ2-6
D: TRBD1
size: .
V: TRBV30
CDR3: CAWSKQGALSGANVLTF
DNA: TGTGCCTGGAGTAAACAGGGGGCGCTATCTGGGGCCAACGTCCTGACTTTC

J: TRBJ2-7
D: TRBD1
size: few
V: TRBV6-2/TRBV6-3
CDR3: CASSSRTGKSSYEQYF
DNA: TGTGCCAGCAGTTCCCGGACAGGAAAGAGCTCCTACGAGCAGTACTTC

J: TRBJ2-3
D: TRBD1
size: few
V: TRBV19
CDR3: CASSIRDRAITDTQYF
DNA: TGTGCCAGTAGTATCCGGGACAGGGCTATCACAGATACGCAGTATTTT

J: TRBJ1-2
D: .
size: .
V: TRBV25-1
CDR3: CASSRPDSGGYTF
DNA: TGTGCCAGCTCCCGCCCGGACTCCGGGGGCTACACCTTC

J: TRBJ1-6
D: .
size: .
V: TRBV5-4
CDR3: CASSLDPGPSNSPLHF
DNA: TGTGCCAGCAGCTTGGACCCGGGCCCTAGCAATTCACCCCTCCACTTT

J: TRBJ2-1
D: TRBD1
size: .
V: TRBV7-6
CDR3: CATQDRGEKQFF
DNA: TGTGCCACTCAGGACAGGGGGGAAAAGCAGTTCTTC

J: TRBJ2-7
D: TRBD2
size: .
V: TRBV5-1
CDR3: CASSRTSGSYEQYF
DNA: TGCGCCAGCAGCCGGACTAGCGGGTCCTACGAGCAGTACTTC